This T cell receptor (beta chain) was retrieved from a study of OX40 agonist ivuxolimab in advanced cancers. On the study more broadly: A history of anti-PD-1, anti-PD-L1 or anti-CTLA-4 therapy was acceptable, and 40% had some.

This CDR3 contains 14 residues. The germline V gene encodes CDR1 SGHNT and CDR2 YYREEE (reference sequence). With 1 base removed from V and 5 bases from J, the gap between germline ends came to 12 bases. General study points: Relative to CD4+ cells, CD8+ T cells on average had more expanded clones.

Libraries were prepared by immunoSEQ multiplex PCR; TCRdb keeps only in-frame clonotypes and omits some of them. The sample yields fewer than 30,000 clones, over 75% seen once. This clone was detected ten times or more. Its target is not known. The source material was CD4+ or CD8+ T cells sorted from blood, sampled in a trial of the OX40 agonist ivuxolimab. The rearrangement uses TRBV5-4 and TRBJ1-1; tentatively, D is TRBD1 (6 bases). This receptor was obtained from an adult with an advanced solid tumor such as melanoma, head and neck, liver or kidney cancer. The CDR3 region is CASSLKGELTEAFF. The CDR3 DNA is TGTGCCAGCAGCTTGAAGGGGGAGCTTACTGAAGCTTTCTTT. The full variable domain, with the rest looked up from reference TRBV5-4 and TRBJ1-1, is ETGVTQSPTHLIKTRGQQVTLRCSSQSGHNTVSWYQQALGQGPQFIFQYYREEENGRGNFPPRFSGLQFPNYSSELNVNALELDDSALYLCASSLKGELTEAFFGQGTRLTVV.